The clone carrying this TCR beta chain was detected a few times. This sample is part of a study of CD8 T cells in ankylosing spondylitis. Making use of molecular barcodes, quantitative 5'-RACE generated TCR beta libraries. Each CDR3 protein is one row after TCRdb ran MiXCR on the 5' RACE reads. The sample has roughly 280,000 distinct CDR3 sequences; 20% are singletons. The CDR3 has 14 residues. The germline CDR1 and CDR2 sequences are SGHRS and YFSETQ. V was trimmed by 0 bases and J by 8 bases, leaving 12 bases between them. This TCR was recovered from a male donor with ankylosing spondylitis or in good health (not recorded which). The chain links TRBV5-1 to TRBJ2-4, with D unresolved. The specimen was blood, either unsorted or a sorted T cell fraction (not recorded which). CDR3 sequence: CASSLAAALHIQYF. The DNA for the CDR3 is TGCGCCAGCAGCTTGGCGGCGGCCTTACACATTCAGTACTTC.